This T cell receptor (beta chain) was sequenced for a study of blood T cell repertoires in COVID-19. Overall study: Researchers got acute and convalescent COVID-19 samples from the United States, Italy and Spain. In each case, the material was cDNA or gDNA derived from T cells, B-cell-depleted T cells, or PBMCs.

V dropped 5 bases and J dropped 1 base, with 14 bases sitting between them. The length of the CDR3 is 15 residues. Germline CDR1 and CDR2: MDHEN and SYDVKM. As handled by the study authors: Nucleated cell counts were estimated from reference gene primer amplification. Produced via immunoSEQ multiplex PCR; TCRdb's table is partial and in-frame only. D and trimming were read from the DNA, whereas the V and J calls and clone size are those reported in that table. The sample shows approximately 180,000 clones, approximately 85% of them seen only once. Sequencing was done on a sample of peripheral blood. The TCR originated in a man aged 55-75 years with acute or convalescent COVID-19. V gene TRBV28 combines with J gene TRBJ1-1; D is unresolved. The CDR3 reads CASSPYWRKNTEAFF. The CDR3 nucleotides read TGTGCCAGCAGTCCGTACTGGAGAAAGAACACTGAAGCTTTCTTT.